One and the same sample provided the 14 T cell receptor beta chains below, sequenced in a study of regulatory T cells in long-lasting Graves disease. Time point meaning: persistent/refractory GD, antithyroid drugs over 5 years with positive TRAb. The TCR library used RNA extracted from PBMCs. Both iRepertoire HTBI primers and Arm-PCR of CDR3 regions were used to build the TCR beta libraries. From the multiplex PCR reads, TCRdb called clonotypes with MiXCR, one entry per CDR3 protein. This sample yields more than 350,000 distinct CDR3 sequences, of which 20% to 25% are seen a single time; 14% belongs to the top ten. The specimen comprised peripheral blood mononuclear cells (PBMCs), sampled when the disease was refractory, from a patient treated with antithyroid drugs. The origin of the receptors is a female donor with Graves disease.

This clonotype came up many times. The chain uses TRBV7-8 and TRBJ2-2; 8 bases line up with TRBD2. Trimming took 5 bases from V and 1 from J; bases not matched to a gene: 6. CDR3 length equals 16 residues. Germline CDR1 SGHVS, CDR2 FQNEAQ. The CDR3 DNA reads as TGTGCCAGCAGCCCTCTAACTAGCGGGAACACCGGGGAGCTGTTTTTT. Protein: CASSPLTSGNTGELFF.

The table lists this clonotype with many counts. V usage is TRBV2 and J usage is TRBJ1-5; D is undetermined. The CDR3 has 14 residues. Germline V gives CDR1 SNHLY, CDR2 FYNNEI. V lost 6 bases, J lost 0 bases, and 9 bases lay in between. The CDR3 protein is CASRSGPSNQPQHF. The CDR3 DNA sequence: TGTGCCAGCAGATCCGGTCCTAGCAATCAGCCCCAGCATTTT.

The chain recombines TRBV19 with TRBJ2-7; D is uncertain. Looked up from germline, CDR1 is LNHDA and CDR2 is SQIVND (reference sequence). This CDR3 is 16 amino acids long. V gave up 10 bases and J gave up 3 bases, with 25 bases separating them. As DNA, the CDR3 is TGTGCCATCTCGGATACACCAAAGAACTCCTACTACGAGCAGTACTTC. Amino acids: CAISDTPKNSYYEQYF.

This clonotype came up many times. The chain links TRBV28 to TRBJ2-7; 13 bases line up with TRBD2. The germline gives CDR1 MDHEN, CDR2 SYDVKM. The CDR3 consists of 16 residues. Germline trimming cut 3 bases from V and 4 bases from J; bases unmatched to any gene: 6. The CDR3 protein is CASSFKGLAGDYEQYF. CDR3 nucleotides: TGTGCCAGCAGTTTCAAAGGACTAGCGGGAGATTACGAGCAGTACTTC. Combining the CDR3 with reference TRBV28 and TRBJ2-7 gives the whole variable domain DVKVTQSSRYLVKRTGEKVFLECVQDMDHENMFWYRQDPGLGLRLIYFSYDVKMKEKGDIPEGYSVSREKKERFSLILESASTNQTSMYLCASSFKGLAGDYEQYFGPGTRLTVT.

The table lists this clonotype with many counts. This chain links TRBV6-2 or TRBV6-3 with TRBJ2-5; D call uncertain. The CDR3 contains 14 residues. V lost 8 bases to trimming and J lost 0 bases, with 13 bases between them. The germline V gene has CDR1 MNHEY and CDR2 SVGEGT. The CDR3 reads CASVKDQYQETQYF. Here the CDR3 DNA reads TGTGCCAGCGTAAAAGACCAGTACCAAGAGACCCAGTACTTC.

This chain links TRBV12-3 or TRBV12-4 with TRBJ2-7, with 8 bases fitting TRBD1. Trimming took 5 bases from V and 0 from J; bases not matched to a gene: 6. The CDR3 is 15 residues long. The DNA for the CDR3 is TGTGCCAGCAGTAAGGACAGGGAGACCTCCTACGAGCAGTACTTC. Its translation: CASSKDRETSYEQYF.

The chain joins TRBV15 to TRBJ2-7; D is undetermined. This CDR3 is built from 14 residues. V was trimmed by 0 bases and J by 4 bases, leaving 10 bases between them. The germline CDR1 and CDR2 sequences are LNHNV and YYDKDF (reference sequence). The CDR3 sequence: CATSRENFLYEQYF. DNA for the CDR3: TGTGCCACCAGCAGAGAGAACTTTCTATACGAGCAGTACTTC. Drawing the rest from reference TRBV15 and TRBJ2-7, the complete variable domain is DAMVIQNPRYQVTQFGKPVTLSCSQTLNHNVMYWYQQKSSQAPKLLFHYYDKDFNNEADTPDNFQSRRPNTSFCFLDIRSPGLGDTAMYLCATSRENFLYEQYFGPGTRLTVT.

This clonotype was counted many times. This chain connects TRBV27 to TRBJ1-5; the match to TRBD1 covers 7 bases. From germline, CDR1 is MNHEY and CDR2 SMNVEV (reference sequence). After removal of 5 bases from V and 5 bases from J, the junction contained 3 bases not matched to a gene. The CDR3 contains 13 residues. The CDR3 DNA sequence: TGTGCCAGCAGTGTAGACAGGGATCAGCCCCAGCATTTT. This sequence encodes CASSVDRDQPQHF.

This clonotype was seen at least ten times. The CDR3 bases are TGTGCCAGCAGCTCCGGACAGAGGTCCTACGAGCAGTACTTC. Translation gives CASSSGQRSYEQYF. This chain connects TRBV7-9 to TRBJ2-7, with D possibly being TRBD1 (6 bases). There are 14 residues in the CDR3. Germline CDR1 is SEHNR and CDR2 is FQNEAQ (reference sequence). Trimming took 4 bases from V and 1 from J, leaving 11 bases between them.

V and J are TRBV3-1 and TRBJ2-3; TRBD2 is a possible D gene (5 bases). The V gene's germline CDR1 is LGHDT and CDR2 YNNKEL (reference sequence). Trimming stripped 5 bases from V and 3 bases from J, with 15 bases between. The CDR3 is 15 amino acids. The CDR3 sequence: CASSGDRGGTDTQYF. The CDR3, as DNA: TGTGCCAGCAGCGGCGATCGGGGTGGGACAGATACGCAGTATTTT.

CDR3 in amino acids: CSAREGATYEQYF. The CDR3 coding sequence is TGCAGTGCTAGAGAGGGGGCCACCTACGAGCAGTACTTC. This chain links TRBV20-1 with TRBJ2-7; TRBD1 might be the D (6 bases). Germline V gene sequence: CDR1 DFQATT, CDR2 SNEGSKA (reference sequence). Trimming took off 0 bases at V and 2 bases at J, with 8 bases between the two ends. The length of the CDR3 is 13 residues.

V gene TRBV18 combines with J gene TRBJ2-2; D possibly corresponds to TRBD1 (5 bases). The CDR3 is 14 residues long. Trimming stripped 3 bases from V and 4 bases from J, with 9 bases between. The germline V gene encodes CDR1 KGHSH and CDR2 LQKENI. CDR3 in DNA: TGTGCCAGCTCACCGCTGACAGCCACCGGGGAGCTGTTTTTT. This sequence encodes CASSPLTATGELFF.

The V gene is TRBV19, the J gene TRBJ2-5, with 11 nucleotides matching TRBD1. Germline-derived CDR1 and CDR2 are LNHDA and SQIVND (reference sequence). The CDR3 is made up of 17 amino acids. V lost 5 bases, J lost 1 base, and 9 bases stayed unmatched. The CDR3 nucleotides are TGTGCCAGTAGTCCAACCGGGACAGGGGGTAGCCAAGAGACCCAGTACTTC. It yields the protein CASSPTGTGGSQETQYF.

This clonotype was observed at least ten times. The rearrangement joins TRBV29-1 to TRBJ2-5; 13 bases fit TRBD2. The CDR3 spans 15 residues. Per the germline V gene, CDR1 is SQVTM and CDR2 is ANQGSEA. V trimming: 7 bases; J trimming: 4 bases; junction bases outside the gene matches: 9. CDR3: CSARTSGSMGETQYF. The CDR3 region has the DNA TGCAGCGCTAGGACTAGCGGGAGTATGGGAGAGACCCAGTACTTC.